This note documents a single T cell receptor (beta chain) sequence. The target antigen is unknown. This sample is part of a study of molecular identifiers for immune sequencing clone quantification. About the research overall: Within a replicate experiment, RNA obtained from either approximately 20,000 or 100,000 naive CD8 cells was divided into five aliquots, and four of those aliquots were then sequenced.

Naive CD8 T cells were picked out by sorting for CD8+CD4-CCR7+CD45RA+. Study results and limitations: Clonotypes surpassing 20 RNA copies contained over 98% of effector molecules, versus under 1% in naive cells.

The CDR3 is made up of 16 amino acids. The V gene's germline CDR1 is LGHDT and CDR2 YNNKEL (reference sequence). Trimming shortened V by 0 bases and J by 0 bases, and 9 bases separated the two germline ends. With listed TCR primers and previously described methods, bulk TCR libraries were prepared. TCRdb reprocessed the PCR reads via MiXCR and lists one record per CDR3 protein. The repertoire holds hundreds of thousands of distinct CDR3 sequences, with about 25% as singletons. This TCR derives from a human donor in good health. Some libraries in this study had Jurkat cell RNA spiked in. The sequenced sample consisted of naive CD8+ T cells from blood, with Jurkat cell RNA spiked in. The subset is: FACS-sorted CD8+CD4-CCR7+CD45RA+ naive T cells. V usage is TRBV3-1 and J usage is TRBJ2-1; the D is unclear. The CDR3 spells CASSQDLADSYNEQFF. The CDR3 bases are TGTGCCAGCAGCCAAGATCTCGCGGACTCCTACAATGAGCAGTTCTTC.